The TCR beta chain under discussion was sequenced for a study of blood T cell repertoires in COVID-19. Whole-study context: Material from acute and convalescent COVID-19 was sourced from the United States, Italy and Spain. T cells, B-cell-depleted T cells, or PBMCs supplied cDNA or gDNA.

The V gene's germline CDR1 is KGHSH and CDR2 LQKENI. This CDR3 region has 14 residues. Trimming removed 0 bases from V and 12 bases from J, with 17 bases in between. The repertoire was sequenced with immunoSEQ multiplex PCR; TCRdb's copy has only in-frame clones and lacks some. The table includes approximately 200,000 clones, around 89% detected once. The rearrangement uses TRBV18 and TRBJ1-2; no clear D gene. This receptor was obtained from a young man with COVID-19, enrolled during active disease. Sequencing was done on a sample of peripheral blood. The CDR3 bases are TGTGCCAGCTCACCACCGGAAGGCCTTCTGGGCAACACCTTC. Its protein is CASSPPEGLLGNTF.